What follows is one T cell receptor beta chain and its context. Its antigen is unknown. Each of the donors was a healthy bone marrow donor. The data originate from a study of cytomegalovirus exposure and HLA in healthy donors. Study observations and caveats: A later analysis showed TCR association rates differing by HLA locus, peaking at DRB1 and lowest at HLA-C.

Vbeta (60) and Jbeta (13) primers were used in the PCR. Assay: immunoSEQ multiplex PCR; the TCRdb copy retains only in-frame clones and omits some. The sample lists approximately 110,000 clones, 77% seen once, with 3.5% to 4% in the top ten. The germline V gene encodes CDR1 MNHNY and CDR2 SVGAGI (reference sequence). Trimming cost V 6 bases and J 6 bases; bases outside gene matches: 4. This CDR3 comprises 15 residues. Sequencing was performed on PBMCs. The TCR comes from a human donor in good health. The rearrangement links TRBV6-6 to TRBJ2-1; the match to TRBD2 covers 14 bases. CDR3 region: CASSSGTSGSNEQFF. In DNA form, the CDR3 reads TGTGCCAGCAGCTCCGGGACTAGCGGGAGCAATGAGCAGTTCTTC.